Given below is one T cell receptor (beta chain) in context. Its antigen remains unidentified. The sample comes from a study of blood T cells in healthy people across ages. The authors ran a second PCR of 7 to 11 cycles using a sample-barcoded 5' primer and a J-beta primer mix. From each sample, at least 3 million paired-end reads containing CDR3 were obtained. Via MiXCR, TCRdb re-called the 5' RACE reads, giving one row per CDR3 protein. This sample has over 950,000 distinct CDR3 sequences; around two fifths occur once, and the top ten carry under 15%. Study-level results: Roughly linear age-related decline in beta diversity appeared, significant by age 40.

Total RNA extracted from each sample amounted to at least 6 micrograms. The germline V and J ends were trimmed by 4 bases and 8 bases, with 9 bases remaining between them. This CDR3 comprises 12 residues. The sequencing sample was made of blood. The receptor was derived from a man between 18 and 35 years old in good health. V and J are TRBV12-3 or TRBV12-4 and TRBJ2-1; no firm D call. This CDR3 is CASSYYRYEQFF. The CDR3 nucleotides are TGTGCCAGCAGTTACTACCGGTATGAGCAGTTCTTC.